The rows below give T cell receptor beta chains drawn from one sample of a study of blood T cell repertoires in COVID-19. The repertoire was sequenced with immunoSEQ multiplex PCR; TCRdb's copy has only in-frame clones and lacks some. The repertoire holds approximately 250,000 clones, with roughly 84% as singletons. The specimen was peripheral blood. The receptors were sampled from a woman aged 40 to 50 who had recovered from COVID-19. Both conserved end residues are part of each CDR3. D genes are given only for firm matches. A row's size may be missing; if present it is once, few, many or a size class.

.	TRBV5-4	TRBJ2-2	.	TGTGCCAGCAGCTTGGTGCTAGCTGGCACCGGGGAGCTGTTTTTT	CASSLVLAGTGELFF
TRBD1	TRBV7-9	TRBJ1-5	.	TGTGCCAGCAGCCAGGGACAGGGGCACCAGCCCCAGCATTTT	CASSQGQGHQPQHF
.	TRBV3-1/TRBV3-2	TRBJ2-7	.	TGTGCCAGCAGCCCGGCTAGCGACGAGCAGTACTTC	CASSPASDEQYF
TRBD1	TRBV7-9	TRBJ2-4	.	TGTGCCAGCAGCCTCAACCGAGGACAGGACACACAGTACTTC	CASSLNRGQDTQYF
.	TRBV19	TRBJ1-6	few	TGTGCCAGTAGTAAGAAACAGGGATATCCGAATTCACCCCTCCACTTT	CASSKKQGYPNSPLHF
.	TRBV7-2	TRBJ1-5	once	TGTGCCAGCAGCTTAAATGCGGGGTTTTCTCAGCCCCAGCATTTT	CASSLNAGFSQPQHF
.	TRBV2	TRBJ1-6	.	TGTGCCAGCGACAGCTCCTATAATTCACCCCTCCACTTT	CASDSSYNSPLHF
.	TRBV1	TRBJ2-1	once	TGCACCAGCAGCCACCGGGACAGGGTAAACGGGAGCTCCTACAATGAGCAGTTCTTC	CTSSHRDRVNGSSYNEQFF
TRBD1	TRBV14	TRBJ1-1	.	TGTGCCAGCAGCCAAGAACAGGGGGCGTTTGAAGCTTTCTTT	CASSQEQGAFEAFF
.	TRBV19	TRBJ1-4	.	TGTGCCAGTAGTATAGATCGATCGGGGGATAATGAAAAACTGTTTTTT	CASSIDRSGDNEKLFF